This T cell receptor (beta chain) was sequenced in a study of T cell responses to AZD1222 COVID-19 vaccine. Turning to the study itself: It was second doses at about 4 or about 12 weeks that were pooled.

The method was immunoSEQ multiplex PCR; TCRdb's version includes in-frame clones alone and lacks a portion of them. The sample lists about 100,000 clones; around 94% were seen once. Notes on the study in general: Every sample of the repertoires postdated the peak T cell response. Rises in breadth and depth of Spike-specific TCRs came after two AZD1222 doses.

This clone was found a few times. What it binds is unknown. The V end lost 5 bases, the J end lost 2 bases, and 9 bases lay between the germline ends. This CDR3 is built from 13 residues. Sequenced here: peripheral blood, sampled on day 0 of AZD1222 vaccination. This receptor was taken from an adult in good health. The rearrangement uses TRBV12-3 or TRBV12-4 and TRBJ2-5, with D unresolved. The CDR3 spells CASSPMGQETQYF. CDR3 coding DNA: TGTGCCAGCAGTCCTATGGGGCAAGAGACCCAGTACTTC.